This T cell receptor (beta chain) was captured in a study of blood T cell repertoires in COVID-19. Study-level background: Donors in the United States, Italy and Spain gave samples during acute or convalescent COVID-19. The analysed material was cDNA or gDNA that came from T cells, B-cell-depleted T cells, or PBMCs.

Original analysis: How many nucleated cells were present was estimated from reference gene primer amplification. Assay used: immunoSEQ multiplex PCR; TCRdb lists only in-frame clones, some missing. The V and J calls and clone size were taken over from that table, and D and trimming were inferred from the DNA. The sample includes about 170,000 clones, about 85% of them seen just once. This CDR3 is built from 14 residues. Germline CDR1 MNHEY, CDR2 SMNVEV (reference sequence). Deletions cut 6 bases from V and 8 bases from J, with 16 bases between. This clone was picked up one time. The receptor comes from a man aged 55 to 70 who had recovered from COVID-19. This chain joins TRBV27 and TRBJ1-4; D gene uncertain. Sequenced sample: peripheral blood. The CDR3 coding sequence is TGTGCCAGCAGCTTGGGGAGACGCGGGGAAAAACTGTTTTTT. Translated: CASSLGRRGEKLFF.